This T cell receptor (beta chain) is from a study of T-cell reconstitution after alpha-beta-depleted transplantation in children. Points from the study as a whole: Several hundred rapidly expanded clones from non-depleted graft cells reportedly supplied alpha-beta T cells about two months post-transplant. Some patients' high day-60 TCRbeta diversity was attributed to recipient cells surviving conditioning. Among T cells one year after transplant, newly produced cells accounted for most counts and diversity.

The ends were cut back, 5 bases at V and 6 bases at J, with 22 bases in the middle. Germline loops: CDR1 MDHEN, CDR2 SYDVKM. The CDR3 length is 16 residues. As it was prepared, the TCRbeta library received unique molecular identifiers. From the PCR reads, TCRdb called clonotypes with MiXCR, one entry per CDR3 protein. The sample lists about 590,000 distinct CDR3 sequences; 10% to 15% were seen once. This clonotype occurred a few times. Its antigen remains unknown. Source: PBMCs, mostly from graft donor cells, taken 360 days after TCRalphabeta/CD19-depleted stem cell transplant. The source is a male patient younger than 18 who had a stem cell transplant for acute myeloid leukemia, so the T cells may come from the graft donor. The chain recombines TRBV28 with TRBJ2-5, with D possibly being TRBD1 or TRBD2 (5 bases each). The CDR3 coding sequence is TGTGCCAGCAGTCCGGCCGGGACCGCGCGGTGGAAGACCCAGTACTTC. Its translation: CASSPAGTARWKTQYF.